Following are 26 T cell receptor beta chains from one sample sequenced in a study of Ad26.COV2.S vaccination and SARS-CoV-2 variants. Measured with immunoSEQ multiplex PCR; TCRdb has only the in-frame clones, and not every one. The sample holds hundreds of thousands of clones; roughly 89% are singletons and the top ten take approximately 2.5%. Documented treatment: around 19 received Ad26.COV2.S at low or high dose, single or two shots; 5 received placebo; per-sample allocation not given. Sampling took place 63 days after the first vaccine or placebo injection. The sequenced sample was peripheral blood, obtained in a trial of Ad26.COV2.S vaccine versus placebo. Receptors were obtained from a person aged 18-65 years who received the Ad26.COV2.S COVID-19 vaccine or a placebo.

This chain links TRBV24-1 with TRBJ2-2; TRBD2 agrees at 9 bases. The V segment lost 3 bases and the J segment 4 bases; nucleotides outside the gene matches: 5. This CDR3 region has 16 residues. Looked up from germline, CDR1 is KGHDR and CDR2 is SFDVKD. The CDR3 DNA sequence: TGTGCCACCAGTGATGCGGGAGGGACCGGCACCGGGGAGCTGTTTTTT. Its protein product is CATSDAGGTGTGELFF.

The chain couples TRBV30 to TRBJ2-5; D perhaps matches TRBD2 (5 bases). The V and J ends lost 4 bases and 5 bases respectively, with 17 bases between them. The CDR3 runs to 14 residues. Germline V gene data show CDR1 as GTSNPN and CDR2 as SVGIG (reference sequence). The CDR3 here is CAWNPGVGLETQYF. The DNA of the CDR3 is TGTGCCTGGAACCCCGGGGTAGGATTGGAGACCCAGTACTTC.

The V gene is TRBV10-3, the J gene TRBJ1-5; possible D gene TRBD1, 6 bases. Trimming removed 6 bases at V and 2 bases at J, with 11 bases between. The CDR3 contains 14 residues. CDR1 and CDR2 (germline): ENHRY, SYGVKD. The CDR3 DNA reads TGTGCCATCAGACAGGGCGCGGGCAATCAGCCCCAGCATTTT. Residues: CAIRQGAGNQPQHF.

The chain is built from TRBV18 and TRBJ2-2, with D uncertain. Deletions cut 4 bases from V and 0 bases from J, with 12 bases between. Germline CDR1 and CDR2: KGHSH and LQKENI. This CDR3 is built from 16 residues. CDR3 loop: CASSQVGPANTGELFF. The CDR3 DNA sequence: TGTGCCAGCTCACAGGTCGGTCCCGCGAACACCGGGGAGCTGTTTTTT.

The rearrangement links TRBV6-5 to TRBJ2-1; possible D gene TRBD1, 6 bases. Germline CDR1 reads MNHEY; CDR2 reads SVGAGI. V was trimmed by 0 bases and J by 7 bases, leaving 13 bases between them. CDR3 length: 15 residues. This CDR3 reads CASSYSRDRLNEQFF. DNA for the CDR3: TGTGCCAGCAGTTACTCGAGAGACAGGCTAAATGAGCAGTTCTTC.

V gene TRBV29-1 combines with J gene TRBJ1-4; D is unresolved. V was clipped by 6 bases and J by 2 bases, with 7 bases between them. CDR1 SQVTM and CDR2 ANQGSEA come from the germline V gene. There are 12 residues in the CDR3. The DNA for the CDR3 is TGCAGCGTAGCTGGCACTAATGAAAAACTGTTTTTT. Translation gives CSVAGTNEKLFF. The full variable domain, rest sourced from reference TRBV29-1 and TRBJ1-4, is SAVISQKPSRDICQRGTSLTIQCQVDSQVTMMFWYRQQPGQSLTLIATANQGSEATYESGFVIDKFPISRPNLTFSTLTVSNMSPEDSSIYLCSVAGTNEKLFFGSGTQLSVL.

The chain employs TRBV7-2 and TRBJ2-1; D unclear. The CDR3 extends over 13 amino acids. CDR1 is SGHTA and CDR2 is FQGNSA in the germline V gene. V was pared by 5 bases and J by 0 bases, with 5 bases between. The CDR3 sequence is CASSHSSYNEQFF. The CDR3 DNA reads as TGTGCCAGCAGCCACAGCTCCTACAATGAGCAGTTCTTC. Full variable domain (rest looked up from reference TRBV7-2 and TRBJ2-1): GAGVSQSPSNKVTEKGKDVELRCDPISGHTALYWYRQSLGQGLEFLIYFQGNSAPDKSGLPSDRFSAERTGGSVSTLTIQRTQQEDSAVYLCASSHSSYNEQFFGPGTRLTVL.

The chain has TRBV10-3 and TRBJ2-2; D is possibly TRBD2 (5 bases). Germline V lookup: CDR1 ENHRY, CDR2 SYGVKD. V lost 6 bases and J 8 bases, leaving 10 bases between the germline ends. The CDR3 has 12 amino acids. CDR3 sequence (DNA): TGTGCCATCAGCCCCAGAGGGGGGGAGCTGTTTTTT. The encoded protein is CAISPRGGELFF.

The rearrangement links TRBV11-2 to TRBJ1-2; no firm D call. The ends were cut back, 1 base at V and 4 bases at J, with 7 bases in the middle. Germline CDR1 and CDR2: SGHAT and FQNNGV. This CDR3 has 13 amino acids. CDR3 in amino acids: CASSLATFYGYTF. As DNA, the CDR3 is TGTGCCAGCAGCTTAGCCACCTTCTATGGCTACACCTTC.

The genes are TRBV5-4 and TRBJ2-2; D may be TRBD1 (6 bases). The CDR3 has 16 residues. The germline V and J ends were trimmed by 6 bases and 5 bases, with 20 bases remaining between them. CDR1 and CDR2 from the germline V gene are SGHNT and YYREEE (reference sequence). CDR3 nucleotides: TGTGCCAGCACAGCTTCTTTAGAAAGGGGGACCGGGGAGCTGTTTTTT. This gives the protein CASTASLERGTGELFF.

This chain uses TRBV4-2 with TRBJ1-4; no firm D call. V was cut by 4 bases and J by 6 bases, with 12 bases left in between. This CDR3 spans 14 amino acids. Germline V CDR1 and CDR2: LGHNA, YNFKEQ. CDR3 sequence reads: CASSPRFRDEKLFF. The CDR3 DNA is TGTGCCAGCAGCCCCCGGTTTCGGGATGAAAAACTGTTTTTT.

The V gene is TRBV20-1, the J gene TRBJ1-2; TRBD1 is a possible D gene (5 bases). The CDR3 extends over 10 amino acids. The V and J ends lost 7 bases and 6 bases respectively, with 9 bases between them. CDR1 is DFQATT, CDR2 SNEGSKA, per germline (reference sequence). This CDR3 reads CSVGGDGYTF. The DNA of the CDR3 is TGCAGTGTGGGGGGAGATGGCTACACCTTC.

The chain couples TRBV6-2 or TRBV6-3 to TRBJ2-2; D remains ambiguous. Germline values: CDR1 MNHEY, CDR2 SVGEGT. The V and J ends lost 2 bases and 13 bases respectively, with 8 bases between them. The CDR3 runs 11 residues. The CDR3 coding sequence is TGTGCCAGCAGTTACCTGGGGTGGCTGTTTTTT. As protein: CASSYLGWLFF.

The CDR3 DNA sequence: TGTGCCAGCAGCCCCGAGGTAGGGGGCGTTACCGGGGAGCTGTTTTTT. Its translation: CASSPEVGGVTGELFF. The V and J genes are TRBV9 and TRBJ2-2; 7 nucleotides line up with TRBD1. V trimming: 4 bases; J trimming: 5 bases; junction bases outside the gene matches: 11. Germline V lookup: CDR1 SGDLS, CDR2 YYNGEE. The CDR3 extends over 16 amino acids. Full variable domain (rest looked up from reference TRBV9 and TRBJ2-2): DSGVTQTPKHLITATGQRVTLRCSPRSGDLSVYWYQQSLDQGLQFLIQYYNGEERAKGNILERFSAQQFPDLHSELNLSSLELGDSALYFCASSPEVGGVTGELFFGEGSRLTVL.

The chain links TRBV19 to TRBJ1-5, with D possibly TRBD1 on 5 matching bases. Germline loops: CDR1 LNHDA, CDR2 SQIVND (reference sequence). V was shortened by 3 bases and J by 4 bases, with 13 bases between the two germline ends. The CDR3 loop spans 15 amino acids. The CDR3 DNA follows: TGTGCCAGTAGTATTGGAGGGGTCGGTAATCAGCCCCAGCATTTT. Amino acids: CASSIGGVGNQPQHF.

The chain is built from TRBV7-9 and TRBJ2-7, with TRBD1 matching over 7 bases. The CDR3 runs to 13 residues. Germline CDR1 SEHNR, CDR2 FQNEAQ (reference sequence). The V segment lost 3 bases and the J segment 6 bases; nucleotides outside the gene matches: 5. For the CDR3, the DNA is TGTGCCAGCAGCTTTAGGGGGCCGGGCGAGCAGTACTTC. Protein: CASSFRGPGEQYF.

The chain is built from TRBV19 and TRBJ1-4; D possibly corresponds to TRBD1 (5 bases). CDR3 length: 13 residues. Trimming removed 3 bases at V and 3 bases at J, with 5 bases between. From germline, CDR1 is LNHDA and CDR2 SQIVND (reference sequence). The CDR3 DNA reads TGTGCCAGTAGTATCAGGGCTAATGAAAAACTGTTTTTT. This codes for CASSIRANEKLFF. Full variable domain (remainder filled in from reference TRBV19 and TRBJ1-4): DGGITQSPKYLFRKEGQNVTLSCEQNLNHDAMYWYRQDPGQGLRLIYYSQIVNDFQKGDIAEGYSVSREKKESFPLTVTSAQKNPTAFYLCASSIRANEKLFFGSGTQLSVL.

Concerning this clone: Other nucleotide sequences from this sample produce the same CDR3. The chain combines TRBV7-2 with TRBJ1-5; D gene ambiguous. Deletions cut 5 bases from V and 1 base from J, with 12 bases between. The CDR3 sequence is 15 residues long. The germline V gene encodes CDR1 SGHTA and CDR2 FQGNSA. The CDR3 sequence: CASSPQGGSNQPQHF. The CDR3 bases are TGTGCCAGCAGCCCCCAAGGAGGGAGCAATCAGCCCCAGCATTTT.

The V and J genes are TRBV6-6 and TRBJ1-5; 8 bases align to TRBD1. This CDR3 comprises 15 residues. Germline V gene sequence: CDR1 MNHNY, CDR2 SVGAGI (reference sequence). With 0 bases clipped from V and 5 bases from J, the junction kept 3 bases outside the gene matches. The CDR3 bases are TGTGCCAGCAGTTACTCGGACAGGGCCTATCAGCCCCAGCATTTT. This sequence encodes CASSYSDRAYQPQHF.

The chain recombines TRBV23-1 with TRBJ2-2; D is unclear. TRBV23-1 is given ORF status, its function remaining uncertain. The V end was cut by 4 bases, the J end by 7 bases, with 16 bases between. The CDR3 has 15 amino acids. The CDR3 here is CASSLPGQALGELFF. The CDR3 DNA reads as TGCGCCAGCAGTCTCCCCGGGCAAGCCCTCGGGGAGCTGTTTTTT.

This clone has more than one count but fewer than ten. V usage is TRBV6-5 and J usage is TRBJ1-3; D is unclear. V lost 5 bases, J lost 0 bases, and 5 bases lay in between. Germline CDR1 and CDR2: MNHEY and SVGAGI. This CDR3 is 13 amino acids long. The CDR3 DNA sequence: TGTGCCAGCAGTCGTTCCTCTGGAAACACCATATATTTT. Residues: CASSRSSGNTIYF.

The CDR3 protein is CASSPQVWATEAFF. The CDR3, as DNA: TGTGCCAGCAGCCCACAAGTGTGGGCCACTGAAGCTTTCTTT. The rearrangement links TRBV14 to TRBJ1-1, with D hard to call. The CDR3 sequence is 14 residues long. V dropped 4 bases and J dropped 4 bases, with 13 bases sitting between them. Germline CDR1 is SGHDN and CDR2 is FVKESK. The variable domain in full, with the rest retrieved from reference TRBV14 and TRBJ1-1, is EAGVTQFPSHSVIEKGQTVTLRCDPISGHDNLYWYRRVMGKEIKFLLHFVKESKQDESGMPNNRFLAERTGGTYSTLKVQPAELEDSGVYFCASSPQVWATEAFFGQGTRLTVV.

The rearrangement uses TRBV7-9 and TRBJ2-5; D unclear. In germline, CDR1 is SEHNR, CDR2 FQNEAQ (reference sequence). The CDR3 contains 13 residues. Trimming stripped 5 bases from V and 2 bases from J, with 9 bases between. CDR3 region: CASSLQIQETQYF. The CDR3 DNA sequence: TGTGCCAGCAGCCTACAGATTCAAGAGACCCAGTACTTC.

The genes are TRBV3-1 (or the pseudogene TRBV3-2) and TRBJ2-2, with D possibly being TRBD2 (5 bases). The CDR3 contains 15 residues. CDR1 is LGHDT, CDR2 YNNKEL, per germline (reference sequence). Deletions cut 1 base from V and 5 bases from J, with 11 bases between. CDR3 sequence: CASSQVGRRTGELFF. In DNA, the CDR3 is TGTGCCAGCAGCCAAGTGGGTCGGAGGACCGGGGAGCTGTTTTTT.

The rearrangement joins TRBV6-2 or TRBV6-3 to TRBJ1-2; no reliable D call. The germline V gene encodes CDR1 MNHEY and CDR2 SVGEGT. The V and J ends lost 5 bases and 2 bases respectively, with 9 bases between them. CDR3 length: 13 residues. The CDR3 DNA is TGTGCCAGCAGTGGTACATTCAACTATGGCTACACCTTC. It specifies CASSGTFNYGYTF.

The V call is TRBV7-9, the J call TRBJ2-5; weak D call: TRBD2 (7 bases). The ends were cut back, 3 bases at V and 4 bases at J, with 15 bases in the middle. Germline V gene data show CDR1 as SEHNR and CDR2 as FQNEAQ (reference sequence). The CDR3 spans 15 residues. The CDR3, as DNA: TGTGCCAGCAGCTTGTGGGGAGGGGGGCGAGAGACCCAGTACTTC. It is translated as CASSLWGGGRETQYF.